This T cell receptor (beta chain) came from a study of cytomegalovirus exposure and HLA in healthy donors. Points from the study as a whole: The majority of CMV-associated TCR beta chains were reported as apparently HLA-restricted in a later analysis.

Of note for this clone: Its antigen is undetermined.

V gave up 6 bases and J gave up 3 bases; unmatched junction bases: 7. The CDR3 contains 15 residues. The V gene's germline CDR1 is MNHNY and CDR2 SVGAGI (reference sequence). 13 Jbeta primers and 60 Vbeta primers were used for the PCR. TCRdb's copy holds only in-frame clones and misses some; the assay was immunoSEQ multiplex PCR. Counted here are just over 150,000 clones, over 65% occurring once; the ten biggest clones make up around 7%. This sequence originates from a middle-aged man in good health and CMV-seropositive. Sample: PBMCs. This rearrangement joins TRBV6-6 to TRBJ2-7, with 11 bases matching TRBD1. DNA for the CDR3: TGTGCCAGCAGGGAAGGACAGGGGGCTTTCTACGAGCAGTACTTC. As protein: CASREGQGAFYEQYF.